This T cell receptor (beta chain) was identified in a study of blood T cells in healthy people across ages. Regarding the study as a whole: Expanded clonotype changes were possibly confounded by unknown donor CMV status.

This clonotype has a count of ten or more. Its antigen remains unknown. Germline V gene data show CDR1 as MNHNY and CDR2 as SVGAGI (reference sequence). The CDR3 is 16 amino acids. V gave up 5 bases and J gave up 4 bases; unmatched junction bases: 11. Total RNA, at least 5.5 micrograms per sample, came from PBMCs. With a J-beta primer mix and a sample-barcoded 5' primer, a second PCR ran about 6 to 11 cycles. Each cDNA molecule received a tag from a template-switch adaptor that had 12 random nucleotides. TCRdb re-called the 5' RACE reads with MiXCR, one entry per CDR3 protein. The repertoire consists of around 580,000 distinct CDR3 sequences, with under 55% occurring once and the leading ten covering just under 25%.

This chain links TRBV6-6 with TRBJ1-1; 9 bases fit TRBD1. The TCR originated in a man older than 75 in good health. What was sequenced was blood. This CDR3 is CASSKTGTGSGTEAFF. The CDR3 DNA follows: TGTGCCAGCAGTAAGACCGGGACAGGGTCCGGCACTGAAGCTTTCTTT.